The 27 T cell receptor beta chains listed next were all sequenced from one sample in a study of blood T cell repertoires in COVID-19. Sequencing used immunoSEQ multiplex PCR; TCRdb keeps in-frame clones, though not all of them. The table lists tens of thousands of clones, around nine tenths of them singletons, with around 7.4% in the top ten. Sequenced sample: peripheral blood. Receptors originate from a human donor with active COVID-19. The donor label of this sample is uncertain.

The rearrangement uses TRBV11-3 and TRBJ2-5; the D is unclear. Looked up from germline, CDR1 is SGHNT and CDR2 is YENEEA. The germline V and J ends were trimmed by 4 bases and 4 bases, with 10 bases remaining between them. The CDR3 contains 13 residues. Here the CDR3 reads CASSSASGETQYF. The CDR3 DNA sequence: TGTGCCAGCAGCTCGGCGTCGGGAGAGACCCAGTACTTC.

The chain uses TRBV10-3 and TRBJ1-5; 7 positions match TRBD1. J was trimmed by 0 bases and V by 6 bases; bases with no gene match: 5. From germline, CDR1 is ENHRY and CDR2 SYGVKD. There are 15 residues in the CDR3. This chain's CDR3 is CAIRPGTDSNQPQHF. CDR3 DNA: TGTGCCATCAGACCCGGGACAGATAGCAATCAGCCCCAGCATTTT.

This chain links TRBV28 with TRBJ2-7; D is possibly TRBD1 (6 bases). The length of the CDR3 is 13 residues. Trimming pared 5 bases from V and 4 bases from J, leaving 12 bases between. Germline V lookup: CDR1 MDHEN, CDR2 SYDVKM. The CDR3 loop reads CASSPGQKYEQYF. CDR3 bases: TGTGCCAGCAGTCCAGGACAGAAATACGAGCAGTACTTC.

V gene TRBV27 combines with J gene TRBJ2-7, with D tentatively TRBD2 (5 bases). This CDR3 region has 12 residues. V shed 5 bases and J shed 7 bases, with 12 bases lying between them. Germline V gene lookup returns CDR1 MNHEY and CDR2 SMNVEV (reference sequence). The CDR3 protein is CASSHPSGEQYF. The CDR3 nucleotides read TGTGCCAGCAGTCACCCTTCGGGGGAGCAGTACTTC.

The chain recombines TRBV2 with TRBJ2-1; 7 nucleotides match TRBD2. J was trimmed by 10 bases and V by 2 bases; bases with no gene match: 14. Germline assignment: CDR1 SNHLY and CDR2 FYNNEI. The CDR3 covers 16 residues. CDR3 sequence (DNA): TGTGCCAGCAGTGAAATCGGGGGGACTCCTTCGAGAGAGCAGTTCTTC. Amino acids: CASSEIGGTPSREQFF.

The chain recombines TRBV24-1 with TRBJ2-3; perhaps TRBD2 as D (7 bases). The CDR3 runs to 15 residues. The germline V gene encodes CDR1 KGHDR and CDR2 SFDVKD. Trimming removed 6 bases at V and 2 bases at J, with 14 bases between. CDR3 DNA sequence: TGTGCCACCAGTTTTTGGGGGGGGCCCACAGATACGCAGTATTTT. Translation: CATSFWGGPTDTQYF.

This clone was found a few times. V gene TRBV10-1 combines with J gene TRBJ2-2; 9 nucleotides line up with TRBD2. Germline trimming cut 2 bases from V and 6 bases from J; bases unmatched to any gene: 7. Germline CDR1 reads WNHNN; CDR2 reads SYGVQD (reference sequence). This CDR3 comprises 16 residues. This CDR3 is CASSEGGGGAAGELFF. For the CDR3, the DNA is TGCGCCAGCAGTGAGGGAGGCGGGGGGGCCGCCGGGGAGCTGTTTTTT.

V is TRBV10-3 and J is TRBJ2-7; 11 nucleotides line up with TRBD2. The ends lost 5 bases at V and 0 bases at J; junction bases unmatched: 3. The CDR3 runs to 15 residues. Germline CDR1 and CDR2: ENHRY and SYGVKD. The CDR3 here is CAISYTSGSSYEQYF. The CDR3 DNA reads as TGTGCCATCAGTTACACTAGCGGGAGCTCCTACGAGCAGTACTTC.

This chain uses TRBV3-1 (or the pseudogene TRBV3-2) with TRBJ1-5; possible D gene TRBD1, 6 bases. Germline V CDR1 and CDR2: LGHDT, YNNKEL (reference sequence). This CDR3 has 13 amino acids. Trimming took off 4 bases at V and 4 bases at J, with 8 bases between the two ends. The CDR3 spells CASSRQANQPQHF. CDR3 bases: TGTGCCAGCAGCCGACAGGCTAATCAGCCCCAGCATTTT.

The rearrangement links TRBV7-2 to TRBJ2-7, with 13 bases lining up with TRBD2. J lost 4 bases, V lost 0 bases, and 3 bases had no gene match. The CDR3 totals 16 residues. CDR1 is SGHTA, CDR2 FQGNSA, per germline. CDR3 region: CASSLAGTSGVYEQYF. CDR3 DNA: TGTGCCAGCAGCTTAGCCGGGACTAGCGGGGTTTACGAGCAGTACTTC.

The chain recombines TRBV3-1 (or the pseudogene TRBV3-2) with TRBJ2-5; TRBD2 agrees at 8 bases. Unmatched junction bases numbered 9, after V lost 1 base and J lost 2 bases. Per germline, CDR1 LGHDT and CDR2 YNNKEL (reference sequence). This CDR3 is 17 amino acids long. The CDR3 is CASSQVWSGSRQETQYF. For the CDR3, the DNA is TGTGCCAGCAGCCAAGTGTGGAGCGGGAGTCGGCAAGAGACCCAGTACTTC.

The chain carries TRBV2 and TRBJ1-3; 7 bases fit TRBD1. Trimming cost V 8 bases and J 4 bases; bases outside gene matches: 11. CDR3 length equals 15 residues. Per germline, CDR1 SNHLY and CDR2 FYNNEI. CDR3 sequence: CASAYLGTVGNTIYF. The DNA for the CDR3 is TGTGCCAGCGCCTACCTAGGGACAGTCGGAAACACCATATATTTT.

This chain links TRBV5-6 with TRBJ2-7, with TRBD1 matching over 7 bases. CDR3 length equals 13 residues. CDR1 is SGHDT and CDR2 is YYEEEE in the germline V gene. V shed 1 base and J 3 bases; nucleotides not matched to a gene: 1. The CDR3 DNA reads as TGTGCCAGCAGCTTGCGGGACAGCTACGAGCAGTACTTC. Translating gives CASSLRDSYEQYF. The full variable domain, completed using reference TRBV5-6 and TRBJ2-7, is DAGVTQSPTHLIKTRGQQVTLRCSPKSGHDTVSWYQQALGQGPQFIFQYYEEEERQRGNFPDRFSGHQFPNYSSELNVNALLLGDSALYLCASSLRDSYEQYFGPGTRLTVT.

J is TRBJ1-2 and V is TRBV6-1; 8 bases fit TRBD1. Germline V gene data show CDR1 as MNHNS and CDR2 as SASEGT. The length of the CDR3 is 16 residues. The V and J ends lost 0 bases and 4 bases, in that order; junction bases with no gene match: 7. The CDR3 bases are TGTGCCAGCAGTGAAGCGACTGGACAGGGAGGCTATGGCTACACCTTC. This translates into CASSEATGQGGYGYTF.

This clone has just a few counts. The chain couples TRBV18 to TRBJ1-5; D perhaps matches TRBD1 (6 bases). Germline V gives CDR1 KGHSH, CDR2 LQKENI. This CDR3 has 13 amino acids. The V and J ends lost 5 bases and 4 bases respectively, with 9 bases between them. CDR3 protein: CASSEQGNQPQHF. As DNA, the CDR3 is TGTGCCAGCTCAGAACAGGGTAATCAGCCCCAGCATTTT. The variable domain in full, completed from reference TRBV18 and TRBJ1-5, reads NAGVMQNPRHLVRRRGQEARLRCSPMKGHSHVYWYRQLPEEGLKFMVYLQKENIIDESGMPKERFSAEFPKEGPSILRIQQVVRGDSAAYFCASSEQGNQPQHFGDGTRLSIL.

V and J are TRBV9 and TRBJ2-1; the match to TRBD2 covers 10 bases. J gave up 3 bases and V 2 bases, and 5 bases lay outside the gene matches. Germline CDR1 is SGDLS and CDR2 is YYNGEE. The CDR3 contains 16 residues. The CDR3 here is CASSVLGTSVYNEQFF. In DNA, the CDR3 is TGTGCCAGCAGCGTCTTGGGGACTAGCGTCTACAATGAGCAGTTCTTC.

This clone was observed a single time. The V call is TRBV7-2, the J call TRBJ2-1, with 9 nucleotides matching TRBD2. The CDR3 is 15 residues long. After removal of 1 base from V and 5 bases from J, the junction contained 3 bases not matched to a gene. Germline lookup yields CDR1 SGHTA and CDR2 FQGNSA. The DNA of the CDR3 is TGTGCCAGCAGCTTAGGCGGGAGGGTGGACAATGAGCAGTTCTTC. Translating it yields CASSLGGRVDNEQFF. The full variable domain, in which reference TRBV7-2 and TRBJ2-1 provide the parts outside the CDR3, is GAGVSQSPSNKVTEKGKDVELRCDPISGHTALYWYRQSLGQGLEFLIYFQGNSAPDKSGLPSDRFSAERTGGSVSTLTIQRTQQEDSAVYLCASSLGGRVDNEQFFGPGTRLTVL.

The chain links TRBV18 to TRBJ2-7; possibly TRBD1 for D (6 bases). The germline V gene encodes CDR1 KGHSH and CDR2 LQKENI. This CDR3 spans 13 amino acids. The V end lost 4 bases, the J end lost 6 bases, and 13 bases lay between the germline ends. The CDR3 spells CASSLDWGLEQYF. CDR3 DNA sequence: TGTGCCAGCTCACTGGATTGGGGGCTCGAGCAGTACTTC.

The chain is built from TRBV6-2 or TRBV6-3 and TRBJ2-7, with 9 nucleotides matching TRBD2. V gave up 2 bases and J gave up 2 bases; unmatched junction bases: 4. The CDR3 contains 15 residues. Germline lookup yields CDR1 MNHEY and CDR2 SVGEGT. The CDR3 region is CASSYGGGGAYEQYF. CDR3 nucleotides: TGTGCCAGCAGTTACGGAGGCGGGGGGGCCTACGAGCAGTACTTC.

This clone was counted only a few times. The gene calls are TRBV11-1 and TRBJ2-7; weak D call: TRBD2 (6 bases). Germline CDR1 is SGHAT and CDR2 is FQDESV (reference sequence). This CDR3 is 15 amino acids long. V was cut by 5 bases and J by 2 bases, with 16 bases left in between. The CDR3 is CASSPGSGVAYEQYF. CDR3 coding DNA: TGTGCCAGCAGCCCAGGGTCGGGGGTGGCCTACGAGCAGTACTTC. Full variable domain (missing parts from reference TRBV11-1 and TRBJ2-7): EAEVAQSPRYKITEKSQAVAFWCDPISGHATLYWYRQILGQGPELLVQFQDESVVDDSQLPKDRFSAERLKGVDSTLKIQPAELGDSAMYLCASSPGSGVAYEQYFGPGTRLTVT.

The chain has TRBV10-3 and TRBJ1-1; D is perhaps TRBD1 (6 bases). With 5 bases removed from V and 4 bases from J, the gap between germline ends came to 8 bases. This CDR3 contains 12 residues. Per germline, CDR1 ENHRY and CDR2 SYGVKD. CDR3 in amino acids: CAISTGFTEAFF. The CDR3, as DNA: TGTGCCATCAGTACAGGGTTCACTGAAGCTTTCTTT.

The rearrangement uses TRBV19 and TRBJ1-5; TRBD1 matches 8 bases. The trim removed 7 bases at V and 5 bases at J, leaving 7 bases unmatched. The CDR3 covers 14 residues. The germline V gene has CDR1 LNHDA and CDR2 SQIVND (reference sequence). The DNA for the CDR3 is TGTGCCAGTACCCTGGGACAGGTGTATCAGCCCCAGCATTTT. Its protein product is CASTLGQVYQPQHF.

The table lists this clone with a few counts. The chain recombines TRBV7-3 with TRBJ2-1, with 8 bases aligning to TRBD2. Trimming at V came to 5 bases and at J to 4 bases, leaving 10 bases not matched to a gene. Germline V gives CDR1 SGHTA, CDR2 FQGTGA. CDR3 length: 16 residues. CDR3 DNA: TGTGCCAGCAGCCCTAGCGGGTCTAGCGGTTACAATGAGCAGTTCTTC. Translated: CASSPSGSSGYNEQFF.

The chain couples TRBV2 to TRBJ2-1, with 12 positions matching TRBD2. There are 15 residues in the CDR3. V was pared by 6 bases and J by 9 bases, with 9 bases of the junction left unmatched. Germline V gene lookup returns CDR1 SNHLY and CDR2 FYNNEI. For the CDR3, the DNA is TGTGCCAGCAGATTCCTAGCGGGGGGGCCGAGTGAGCAGTTCTTC. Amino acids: CASRFLAGGPSEQFF.

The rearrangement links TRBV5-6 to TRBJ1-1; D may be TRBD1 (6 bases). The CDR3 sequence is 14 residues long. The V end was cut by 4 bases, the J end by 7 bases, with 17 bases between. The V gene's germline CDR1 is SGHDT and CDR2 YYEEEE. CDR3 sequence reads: CASSLGGGTSEAFF. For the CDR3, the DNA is TGTGCCAGCAGCCTGGGAGGGGGGACTAGTGAAGCTTTCTTT.

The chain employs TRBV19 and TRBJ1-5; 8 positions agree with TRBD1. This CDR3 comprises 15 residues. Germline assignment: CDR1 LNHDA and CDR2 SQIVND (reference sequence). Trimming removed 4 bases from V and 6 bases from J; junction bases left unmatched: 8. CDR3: CASSTEGQGGQPQHF. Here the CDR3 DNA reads TGTGCCAGTAGTACGGAAGGACAGGGCGGTCAGCCCCAGCATTTT. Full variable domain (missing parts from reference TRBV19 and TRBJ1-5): DGGITQSPKYLFRKEGQNVTLSCEQNLNHDAMYWYRQDPGQGLRLIYYSQIVNDFQKGDIAEGYSVSREKKESFPLTVTSAQKNPTAFYLCASSTEGQGGQPQHFGDGTRLSIL.

CDR3 nucleotides: TGCGCCAGCAGCGCCGGGACAGCCCACACTGAAGCTTTCTTT. Translation gives CASSAGTAHTEAFF. This chain connects TRBV5-1 to TRBJ1-1; 7 nucleotides agree with TRBD1. J gave up 3 bases and V 4 bases, and 6 bases lay outside the gene matches. The CDR3 is 14 amino acids. The germline gives CDR1 SGHRS, CDR2 YFSETQ.